The 15 T cell receptor beta chains given below trace back to one sample, sequenced in a study of blood T cells in healthy people across ages. A sample-barcoded 5' primer and a J-beta primer mix were used in a second PCR of roughly 6 to 11 cycles. Each CDR3 protein is one row after TCRdb ran MiXCR on the 5' RACE reads. Of roughly 680,000 distinct CDR3 sequences detected, around 21% appear once; the ten largest clones hold 3.6%. Sequenced input: blood. These receptors were obtained from a man between 65 and 85 years old in good health.

This clonotype was detected only a few times. The chain combines TRBV3-1 with TRBJ1-2; D perhaps matches TRBD1 (5 bases). The CDR3 runs to 14 residues. Per the germline V gene, CDR1 is LGHDT and CDR2 is YNNKEL (reference sequence). V was pared by 4 bases and J by 0 bases, with 9 bases between. The CDR3 DNA reads as TGTGCCAGCAGCCGGGACCTATCTAACTATGGCTACACCTTC. Amino acids: CASSRDLSNYGYTF.

The table lists this clonotype with a few counts. V gene TRBV2 combines with J gene TRBJ1-2; D is possibly TRBD1 (5 bases). This CDR3 spans 15 amino acids. The V gene's germline CDR1 is SNHLY and CDR2 FYNNEI. Trimming took 2 bases from V and 8 from J, leaving 18 bases between them. The CDR3 spells CASSERKTAGWGYTF. CDR3 DNA sequence: TGTGCCAGCAGTGAAAGGAAGACAGCGGGGTGGGGCTACACCTTC.

This clonotype was detected a few times. V gene TRBV6-5 combines with J gene TRBJ2-2, with TRBD2 as a possible D gene (6 bases). The V end was cut by 0 bases, the J end by 5 bases, with 16 bases between. Germline values: CDR1 MNHEY, CDR2 SVGAGI. This CDR3 is built from 17 residues. CDR3 sequence: CASSYSGGGIATGELFF. The CDR3, as DNA: TGTGCCAGCAGTTACTCAGGCGGCGGGATTGCAACCGGGGAGCTGTTTTTT.

This clonotype was seen only a few times. The chain's CDR3 is CSAEGTSGNHGEQFF. The CDR3 nucleotides read TGCAGTGCTGAGGGGACTAGCGGGAATCACGGGGAGCAGTTCTTC. The chain links TRBV20-1 to TRBJ2-1; TRBD2 matches 13 bases. Per germline, CDR1 DFQATT and CDR2 SNEGSKA (reference sequence). J was trimmed by 10 bases and V by 5 bases; bases with no gene match: 11. This CDR3 region has 15 residues.

This clonotype was counted many times. The rearrangement uses TRBV3-1 and TRBJ1-1; 7 nucleotides align to TRBD1. Germline V gene lookup returns CDR1 LGHDT and CDR2 YNNKEL (reference sequence). The junction had 4 bases not matched to a gene; V was cut back by 2 bases and J by 4 bases. This CDR3 has 14 residues. CDR3 sequence reads: CASSQSTGTTEAFF. The CDR3 region has the DNA TGTGCCAGCAGCCAATCGACAGGGACCACTGAAGCTTTCTTT.

This clonotype occurred a few times. The gene calls are TRBV4-1 and TRBJ1-2, with unresolved D. This CDR3 spans 15 amino acids. Germline loops: CDR1 MGHRA, CDR2 YSYEKL. Trimming left V 0 bases short and J 5 bases short, with 13 bases between. CDR3 nucleotide sequence: TGCGCCAGCAGCCAAGAATCCGTCCGGAATTATGGCTACACCTTC. It encodes CASSQESVRNYGYTF.

This clonotype was found a few times. The rearrangement joins TRBV7-2 to TRBJ2-1; 7 nucleotides match TRBD2. Germline V lookup: CDR1 SGHTA, CDR2 FQGNSA. J lost 0 bases, V lost 1 base, and 6 bases had no gene match. The CDR3 consists of 17 residues. CDR3 in amino acids: CASSLVTGGSSYNEQFF. CDR3 sequence (DNA): TGTGCCAGCAGCTTAGTAACGGGGGGAAGCTCCTACAATGAGCAGTTCTTC.

This clonotype has more than one count but fewer than ten. The chain recombines TRBV7-9 with TRBJ2-5; tentatively, D is TRBD1 (6 bases). With 1 base removed from V and 5 bases from J, the gap between germline ends came to 17 bases. The CDR3 is 16 residues long. The germline CDR1 and CDR2 sequences are SEHNR and FQNEAQ (reference sequence). The CDR3 bases are TGTGCCAGCAGCTTAGAGGACAGTAGCTTTAGGGAGACCCAGTACTTC. Protein product: CASSLEDSSFRETQYF.

This clonotype was picked up a small number of times. V is TRBV20-1 and J is TRBJ1-6; D is ambiguous. Trimming shortened V by 3 bases and J by 7 bases, and 13 bases separated the two germline ends. The CDR3 contains 14 residues. Germline V gene sequence: CDR1 DFQATT, CDR2 SNEGSKA (reference sequence). The CDR3 here is CSARIGVGNSPLHF. The CDR3 region has the DNA TGCAGTGCTAGGATCGGGGTAGGGAATTCACCCCTCCACTTT.

The CDR3 DNA follows: TGTGCCAGCAGCCACGGACTAGCGGGAGCTGAGACCCAGTACTTC. Its protein product is CASSHGLAGAETQYF. The V call is TRBV3-1, the J call TRBJ2-5; 13 bases align to TRBD2. The V segment lost 3 bases and the J segment 5 bases; nucleotides outside the gene matches: 3. This CDR3 is built from 15 residues. Germline lookup yields CDR1 LGHDT and CDR2 YNNKEL (reference sequence).

Details on this clonotype: Germline is not matched at one junction end, which may reflect a read error. The chain employs TRBV5-1 and TRBJ2-5, with TRBD1 as a possible D gene (5 bases). This CDR3 comprises 15 residues. Germline CDR1 is SGHRS and CDR2 is YFSETQ. CDR3 sequence: CASSLGGSTQGTQYF. The CDR3 DNA is TGCGCCAGCAGCTTGGGGGGCAGTACTCAAGGGACCCAGTACTTC.

This clonotype was observed a few times. This chain joins TRBV5-1 and TRBJ2-1; D possibly corresponds to TRBD2 (6 bases). V shed 1 base and J shed 3 bases, with 17 bases lying between them. This CDR3 is built from 17 residues. From germline, CDR1 is SGHRS and CDR2 YFSETQ. DNA for the CDR3: TGCGCCAGCAGCTTGACGTGGGAGCGGGCCCTCTACAATGAGCAGTTCTTC. Translating gives CASSLTWERALYNEQFF. Complete variable domain (other parts from reference TRBV5-1 and TRBJ2-1): KAGVTQTPRYLIKTRGQQVTLSCSPISGHRSVSWYQQTPGQGLQFLFEYFSETQRNKGNFPGRFSGRQFSNSRSEMNVSTLELGDSALYLCASSLTWERALYNEQFFGPGTRLTVL.

The chain uses TRBV12-3 or TRBV12-4 and TRBJ2-1, with D hard to call. The CDR3 runs 15 residues. Trimming left V 6 bases short and J 4 bases short, with 16 bases between. The CDR3 DNA follows: TGTGCCAGCAGCCCCAGTCGAGACGTATACAATGAGCAGTTCTTC. Translating it yields CASSPSRDVYNEQFF.

Points on this clonotype: The germline gene is not matched at one end of the junction; a read error may be the cause. The chain couples TRBV12-3 or TRBV12-4 to TRBJ1-5; D call uncertain. There are 12 residues in the CDR3. The CDR3: CASSLFAQPQHF. In DNA form, the CDR3 reads TGTGCCAGCAGTTTATTCGCTCAGCCCCAACATTTT.

V and J are TRBV20-1 and TRBJ1-1; D might be TRBD1 (6 bases). Trimming stripped 2 bases from V and 6 bases from J, with 16 bases between. Germline V gene data show CDR1 as DFQATT and CDR2 as SNEGSKA (reference sequence). There are 14 residues in the CDR3. Written as DNA, the CDR3 is TGCAGTGCTAGAATCTCAGGGGCAGCCGCTGAAGCTTTCTTT. This sequence encodes CSARISGAAAEAFF.